This T cell receptor beta chain was found in a study of blood T cell repertoires in COVID-19. Study information: Italy, Spain and the United States were the sources of the convalescent and acute COVID-19 samples. T cells, B-cell-depleted T cells, or PBMCs supplied cDNA or gDNA.

Participant age was roughly 18 to 90 years, and participants resided in about two dozen US areas. In the authors' methods: Reference gene primer amplification gave nucleated cell count estimates. TCRdb's table, derived via immunoSEQ multiplex PCR, lists solely in-frame clones and lacks some. V, J and clone size are those of that table, while D and trimming were read from the DNA. The table records about 190,000 clones, roughly 86% of them present only once. This CDR3 spans 12 amino acids. The germline gives CDR1 SQVTM, CDR2 ANQGSEA. V lost 7 bases and J lost 2; bases outside the gene matches: 3. Material: PBMCs or T cells enriched from blood (not recorded which). The V call is TRBV29-1, the J call TRBJ2-7; 9 nucleotides match TRBD2. This receptor was identified in a woman in her thirties or forties in a cohort exposed to, infected with or recovered from COVID-19 (not recorded which). CDR3 sequence reads: CSGTSVTYEQYF. CDR3 DNA sequence: TGCAGCGGGACTAGCGTAACCTACGAGCAGTACTTC.